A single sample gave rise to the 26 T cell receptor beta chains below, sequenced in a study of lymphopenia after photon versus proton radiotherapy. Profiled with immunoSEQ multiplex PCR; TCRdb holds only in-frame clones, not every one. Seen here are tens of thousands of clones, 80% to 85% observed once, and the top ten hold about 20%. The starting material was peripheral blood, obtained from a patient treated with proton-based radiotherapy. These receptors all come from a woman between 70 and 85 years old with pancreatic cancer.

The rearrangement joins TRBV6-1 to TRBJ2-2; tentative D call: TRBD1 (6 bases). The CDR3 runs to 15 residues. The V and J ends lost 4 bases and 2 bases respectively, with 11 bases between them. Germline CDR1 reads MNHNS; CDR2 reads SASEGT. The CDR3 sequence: CASSVSRGNTGELFF. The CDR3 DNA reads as TGTGCCAGCAGTGTCTCCAGGGGAAACACCGGGGAGCTGTTTTTT.

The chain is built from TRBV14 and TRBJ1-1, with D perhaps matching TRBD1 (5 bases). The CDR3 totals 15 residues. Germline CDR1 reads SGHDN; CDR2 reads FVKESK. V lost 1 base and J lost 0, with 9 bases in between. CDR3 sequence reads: CASSQATGMNTEAFF. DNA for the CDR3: TGTGCCAGCAGCCAAGCTACAGGCATGAACACTGAAGCTTTCTTT.

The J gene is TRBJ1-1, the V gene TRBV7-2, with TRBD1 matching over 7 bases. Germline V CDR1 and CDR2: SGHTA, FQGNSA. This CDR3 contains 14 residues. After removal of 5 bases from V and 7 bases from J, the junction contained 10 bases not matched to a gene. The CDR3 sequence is CASSGRGTLGEAFF. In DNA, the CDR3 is TGTGCCAGCAGCGGCAGGGGGACCCTCGGTGAAGCTTTCTTT.

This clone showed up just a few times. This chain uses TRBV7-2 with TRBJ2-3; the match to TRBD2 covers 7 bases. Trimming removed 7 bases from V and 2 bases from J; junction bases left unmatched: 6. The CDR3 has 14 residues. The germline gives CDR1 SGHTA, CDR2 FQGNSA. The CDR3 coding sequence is TGTGCCAGCAACCAAGCGGGGATCACAGATACGCAGTATTTT. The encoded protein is CASNQAGITDTQYF.

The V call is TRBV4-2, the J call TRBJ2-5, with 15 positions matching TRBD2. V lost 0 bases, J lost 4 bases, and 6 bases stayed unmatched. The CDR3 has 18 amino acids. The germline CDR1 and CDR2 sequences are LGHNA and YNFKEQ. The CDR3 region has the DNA TGTGCCAGCAGCCAAGAAGGACTAGCGGGAGGGCCTGGAGAGACCCAGTACTTC. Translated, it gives CASSQEGLAGGPGETQYF.

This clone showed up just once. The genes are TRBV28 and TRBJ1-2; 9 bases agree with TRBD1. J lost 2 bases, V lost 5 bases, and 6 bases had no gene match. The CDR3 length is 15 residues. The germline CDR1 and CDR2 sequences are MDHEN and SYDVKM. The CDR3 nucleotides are TGTGCCAGCAGTACAAGCGGACAGGGGAACTATGGCTACACCTTC. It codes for CASSTSGQGNYGYTF.

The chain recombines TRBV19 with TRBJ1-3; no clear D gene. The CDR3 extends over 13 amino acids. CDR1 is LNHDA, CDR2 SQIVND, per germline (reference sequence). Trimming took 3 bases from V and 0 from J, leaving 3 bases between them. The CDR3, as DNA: TGTGCCAGTAGTATCAGCTCTGGAAACACCATATATTTT. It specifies CASSISSGNTIYF.

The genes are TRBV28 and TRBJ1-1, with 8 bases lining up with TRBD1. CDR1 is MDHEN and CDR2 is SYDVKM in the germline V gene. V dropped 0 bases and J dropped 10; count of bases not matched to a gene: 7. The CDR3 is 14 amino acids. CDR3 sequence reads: CASSLWQGAIIAFF. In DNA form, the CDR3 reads TGTGCCAGCAGTTTATGGCAGGGGGCGATAATAGCTTTCTTT.

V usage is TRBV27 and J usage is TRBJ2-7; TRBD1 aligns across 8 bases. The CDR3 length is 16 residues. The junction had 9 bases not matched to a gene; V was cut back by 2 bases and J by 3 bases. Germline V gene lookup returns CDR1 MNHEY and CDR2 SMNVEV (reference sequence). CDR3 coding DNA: TGTGCCAGCAGTTTAGATACAGGGGGAGGCTTCTACGAGCAGTACTTC. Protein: CASSLDTGGGFYEQYF.

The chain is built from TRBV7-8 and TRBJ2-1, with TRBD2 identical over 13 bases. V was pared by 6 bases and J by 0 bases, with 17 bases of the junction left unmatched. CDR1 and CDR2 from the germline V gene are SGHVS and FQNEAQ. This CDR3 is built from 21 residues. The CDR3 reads CASRRTSGRTLLVDSYNEQFF. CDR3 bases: TGTGCCAGCAGACGGACTAGCGGGAGAACCCTGTTGGTGGACTCCTACAATGAGCAGTTCTTC.

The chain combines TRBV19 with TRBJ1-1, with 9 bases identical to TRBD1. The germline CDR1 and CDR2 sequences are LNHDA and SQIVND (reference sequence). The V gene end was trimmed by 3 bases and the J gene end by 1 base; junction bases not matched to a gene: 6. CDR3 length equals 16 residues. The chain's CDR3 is CASSMRTGGRNTEAFF. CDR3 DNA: TGTGCCAGTAGTATGCGCACAGGGGGCAGGAACACTGAAGCTTTCTTT.

This CDR3 is CASSQGTGISYEQYF. As DNA, the CDR3 is TGCGCCAGCAGCCAAGGGACAGGGATCTCCTACGAGCAGTACTTC. The V and J genes are TRBV4-3 and TRBJ2-7; 8 bases map to TRBD1. The CDR3 is made up of 15 amino acids. Germline-derived CDR1 and CDR2 are LGHNA and YSLEER. Trimming cost V 1 base and J 0 bases; bases outside gene matches: 2.

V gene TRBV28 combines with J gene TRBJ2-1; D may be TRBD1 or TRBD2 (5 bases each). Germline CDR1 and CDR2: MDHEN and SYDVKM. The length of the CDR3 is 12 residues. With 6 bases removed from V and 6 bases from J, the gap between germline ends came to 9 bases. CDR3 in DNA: TGTGCCAGCAGATCGAGGGGCAATGAGCAGTTCTTC. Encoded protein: CASRSRGNEQFF.

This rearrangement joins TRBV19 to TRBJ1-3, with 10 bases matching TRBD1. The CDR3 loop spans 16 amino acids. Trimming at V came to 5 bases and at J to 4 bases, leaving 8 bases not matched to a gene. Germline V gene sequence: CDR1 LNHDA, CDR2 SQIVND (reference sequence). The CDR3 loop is CASSPGDRGSGNTIYF. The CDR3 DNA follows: TGTGCCAGTAGTCCCGGGGACAGGGGCTCCGGAAACACCATATATTTT. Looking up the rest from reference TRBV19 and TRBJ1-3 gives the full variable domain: DGGITQSPKYLFRKEGQNVTLSCEQNLNHDAMYWYRQDPGQGLRLIYYSQIVNDFQKGDIAEGYSVSREKKESFPLTVTSAQKNPTAFYLCASSPGDRGSGNTIYFGEGSWLTVV.

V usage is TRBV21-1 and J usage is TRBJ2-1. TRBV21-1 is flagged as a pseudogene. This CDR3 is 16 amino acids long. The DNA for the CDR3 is TGTGCCAGCAGCAAAAAGGGCACCCACCCTTACAATGAGCAGTTCTTC. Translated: CASSKKGTHPYNEQFF.

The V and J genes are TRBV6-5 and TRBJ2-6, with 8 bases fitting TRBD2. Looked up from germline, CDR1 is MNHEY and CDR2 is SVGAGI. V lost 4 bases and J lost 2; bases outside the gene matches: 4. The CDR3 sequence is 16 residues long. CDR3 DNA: TGTGCCAGCAGTTTAGGCGGGAGGCCTGGGGCCAACGTCCTGACTTTC. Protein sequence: CASSLGGRPGANVLTF.

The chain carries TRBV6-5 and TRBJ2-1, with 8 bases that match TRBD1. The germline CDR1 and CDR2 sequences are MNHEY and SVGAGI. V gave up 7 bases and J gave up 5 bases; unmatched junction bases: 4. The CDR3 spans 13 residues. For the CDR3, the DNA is TGTGCCAGCAAGCAGGGGGCAAACAATGAGCAGTTCTTC. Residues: CASKQGANNEQFF.

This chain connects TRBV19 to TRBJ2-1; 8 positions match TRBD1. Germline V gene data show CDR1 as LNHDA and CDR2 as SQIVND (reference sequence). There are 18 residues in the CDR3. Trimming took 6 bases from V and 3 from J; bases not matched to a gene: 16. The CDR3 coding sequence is TGTGCCAGTAGGGTGCAGGGGGCGAATTGGGGTGACTACAATGAGCAGTTCTTC. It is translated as CASRVQGANWGDYNEQFF.

CDR3 nucleotides: TGCAGCGTTGCGCAGGGTGGCATGAACACTGAAGCTTTCTTT. This encodes CSVAQGGMNTEAFF. The chain uses TRBV29-1 and TRBJ1-1; D is possibly TRBD1 (5 bases). Per the germline V gene, CDR1 is SQVTM and CDR2 is ANQGSEA. There are 14 residues in the CDR3. V lost 4 bases and J 0 bases, leaving 12 bases between the germline ends. The complete variable domain, with remaining parts taken from reference TRBV29-1 and TRBJ1-1, reads SAVISQKPSRDICQRGTSLTIQCQVDSQVTMMFWYRQQPGQSLTLIATANQGSEATYESGFVIDKFPISRPNLTFSTLTVSNMSPEDSSIYLCSVAQGGMNTEAFFGQGTRLTVV.

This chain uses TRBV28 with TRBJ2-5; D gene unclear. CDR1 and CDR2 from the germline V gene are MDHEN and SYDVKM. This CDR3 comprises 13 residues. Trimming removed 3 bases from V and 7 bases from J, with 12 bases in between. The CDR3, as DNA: TGTGCCAGCAGTTTTTTCCCCTCCAGGACCCAGTACTTC. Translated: CASSFFPSRTQYF.

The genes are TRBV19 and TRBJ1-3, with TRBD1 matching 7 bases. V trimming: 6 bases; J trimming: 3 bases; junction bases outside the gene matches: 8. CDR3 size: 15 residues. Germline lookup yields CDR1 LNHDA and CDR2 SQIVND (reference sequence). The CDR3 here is CASRQGIFDGNTIYF. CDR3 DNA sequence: TGTGCCAGTAGACAGGGGATCTTCGATGGAAACACCATATATTTT.

The CDR3 here is CSAGLGSYNEQFF. The DNA for the CDR3 is TGCAGCGCAGGACTAGGCTCCTACAATGAGCAGTTCTTC. The chain has TRBV29-1 and TRBJ2-1, with 7 bases lining up with TRBD2. With V trimmed by 7 bases and J by 0 bases, 3 bases remained unmatched. Germline V CDR1 and CDR2: SQVTM, ANQGSEA. The CDR3 runs 13 residues.

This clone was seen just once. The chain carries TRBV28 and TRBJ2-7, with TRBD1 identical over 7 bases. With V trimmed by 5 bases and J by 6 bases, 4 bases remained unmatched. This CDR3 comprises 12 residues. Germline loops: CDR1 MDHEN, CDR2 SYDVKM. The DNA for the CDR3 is TGTGCCAGCAGTCCACGGACAGGCGAGCAGTACTTC. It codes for CASSPRTGEQYF.

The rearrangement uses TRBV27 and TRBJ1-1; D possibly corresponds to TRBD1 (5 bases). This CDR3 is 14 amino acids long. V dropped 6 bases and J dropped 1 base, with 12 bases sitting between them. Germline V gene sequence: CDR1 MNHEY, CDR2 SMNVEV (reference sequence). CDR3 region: CASSGRGGNTEAFF. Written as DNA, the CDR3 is TGTGCCAGCAGCGGGCGCGGGGGGAACACTGAAGCTTTCTTT.

The CDR3 is CASSLDFWLAAQIPYEQYF. The CDR3 coding sequence is TGTGCCAGCAGCTTAGACTTTTGGCTAGCGGCACAAATACCCTACGAGCAGTACTTC. The chain recombines TRBV11-3 with TRBJ2-7; 7 bases are a match to TRBD2. V lost 0 bases to trimming and J lost 2 bases; unmatched junction nucleotides: 16. This CDR3 region has 19 residues. Germline V lookup: CDR1 SGHNT, CDR2 YENEEA.

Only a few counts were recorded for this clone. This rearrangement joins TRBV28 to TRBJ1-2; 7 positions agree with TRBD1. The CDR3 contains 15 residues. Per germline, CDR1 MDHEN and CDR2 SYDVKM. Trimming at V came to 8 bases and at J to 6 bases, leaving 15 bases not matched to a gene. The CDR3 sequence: CASGAPGTEEDGYTF. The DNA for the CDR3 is TGTGCCAGCGGGGCCCCCGGGACAGAAGAAGATGGCTACACCTTC.